This TCR beta chain is drawn from a study of long-term antiretroviral therapy in people with HIV. Study overall: The oldest specimens predate the 2015 immediate-ART recommendation by about a decade. Study-wide points: Repertoires with HIV possessed tighter CDR3 length spans than those of controls.

Sequencing relied on immunoSEQ assay v3.0, run at survey level. Sequencing targeted about 40,000-55,000 T-cell genomes per sample. Here immunoSEQ multiplex PCR was the method, and the copy in TCRdb shows in-frame clones only, minus some. The sample lists roughly 20,000 clones; more than 75% were seen once. As concerns this clone: Its antigen remains unknown.

Trimming left V 7 bases short and J 2 bases short, with 17 bases between. Germline assignment: CDR1 SGHVS and CDR2 FQNEAQ. The CDR3 covers 15 residues. The TCR comes from a man in his forties with HIV. The rearrangement uses TRBV7-8 and TRBJ1-2; TRBD1 might be the D (6 bases). Sequenced material: unsorted PBMCs, taken 0.5 years after starting antiretroviral therapy. CDR3 coding DNA: TGTGCCAGCAACGAACGGGCAGGGGAGAACTATGGCTACACCTTC. This sequence encodes CASNERAGENYGYTF.